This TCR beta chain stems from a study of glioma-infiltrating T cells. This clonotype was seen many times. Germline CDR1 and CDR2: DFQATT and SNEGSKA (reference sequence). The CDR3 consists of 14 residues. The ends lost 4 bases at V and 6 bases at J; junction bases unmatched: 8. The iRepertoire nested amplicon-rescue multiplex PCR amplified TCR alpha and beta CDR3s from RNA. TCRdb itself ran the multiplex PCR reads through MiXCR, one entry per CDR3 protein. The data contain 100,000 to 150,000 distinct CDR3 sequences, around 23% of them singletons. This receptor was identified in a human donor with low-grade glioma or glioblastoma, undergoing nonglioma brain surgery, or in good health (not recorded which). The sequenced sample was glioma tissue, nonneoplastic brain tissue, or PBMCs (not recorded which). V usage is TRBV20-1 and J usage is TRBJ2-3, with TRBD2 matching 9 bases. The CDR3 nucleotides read TGCAGTGCTAAGGGGGCTAGCGGGGTGGATACGCAGTATTTT. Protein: CSAKGASGVDTQYF.